The 17 T cell receptor beta chains below all came from one sample that was sequenced in a study of Graves' ophthalmopathy and Graves' hyperthyroidism. The sequenced template was RNA, covering the TCR beta CDR3 region. The first round was an RT-PCR with HTBI primers, and the second round was a multiplex PCR. TCRdb ran MiXCR on the multiplex PCR reads and lists one entry per CDR3 protein. The sample lists around 1,200,000 distinct CDR3 sequences; roughly 35% were seen once. Specimen: peripheral blood or thyroid tissue (not recorded which). Receptors originate from an adult man with Graves' hyperthyroidism.

This clonotype was seen repeatedly, ten times or more. One junction end disagrees with the germline gene, perhaps due to a read error. The rearrangement uses TRBV5-1 and TRBJ2-2, with 8 nucleotides matching TRBD2. The CDR3 totals 15 residues. CDR1 is SGHRS, CDR2 YFSETQ, per germline. The CDR3 is CASSFSGANTGELFF. DNA of the CDR3: TGTGCCAGCAGTTTTAGCGGGGCGAACACCGGGGAGCTGTTTTTT.

The V gene is TRBV19, the J gene TRBJ2-3, with D unresolved. V dropped 3 bases and J dropped 6 bases, with 10 bases sitting between them. Germline V lookup: CDR1 LNHDA, CDR2 SQIVND (reference sequence). The CDR3 totals 13 residues. CDR3 nucleotides: TGTGCCAGTAGTATTGGTTTCCGGGATACGCAGTATTTT. Its protein is CASSIGFRDTQYF.

This clonotype was counted many times. The CDR3 DNA follows: TGCAGTGCTAGGGAGTATGGGTATAGCAATCAGCCCCAGCATTTT. It specifies CSAREYGYSNQPQHF. The chain carries TRBV20-1 and TRBJ1-5; no definite D call. The CDR3 has 15 residues. V lost 3 bases and J lost 0, with 12 bases in between. Germline-derived CDR1 and CDR2 are DFQATT and SNEGSKA (reference sequence).

This clonotype was counted many times. The chain links TRBV19 to TRBJ1-5, with D perhaps matching TRBD1 (6 bases). V gave up 7 bases and J gave up 4 bases, with 14 bases separating them. This CDR3 has 14 amino acids. Germline V gene lookup returns CDR1 LNHDA and CDR2 SQIVND (reference sequence). The CDR3 protein is CASTPSRGNQPQHF. CDR3 sequence (DNA): TGTGCCAGTACCCCCTCGAGGGGGAATCAGCCCCAGCATTTT.

This sequence joins TRBV7-9 and TRBJ1-4, with a possible D match to TRBD1 (5 bases). The germline V gene has CDR1 SEHNR and CDR2 FQNEAQ (reference sequence). Trimming took off 4 bases at V and 6 bases at J, with 12 bases between the two ends. CDR3 size: 14 residues. The CDR3 DNA follows: TGTGCCAGCAGCTCGGGACGGTTGGATGAAAAACTGTTTTTT. This gives the protein CASSSGRLDEKLFF.

This chain joins TRBV24-1 and TRBJ2-5, with a possible D match to TRBD2 (5 bases). The CDR3 spans 14 residues. V lost 7 bases and J lost 2, with 13 bases in between. Germline-derived CDR1 and CDR2 are KGHDR and SFDVKD. The CDR3: CATRVTRRQETQYF. CDR3 DNA: TGTGCCACCAGGGTGACAAGGAGGCAAGAGACCCAGTACTTC.

The chain recombines TRBV29-1 with TRBJ2-2; the match to TRBD1 covers 8 bases. This CDR3 spans 13 amino acids. V trimming: 8 bases; J trimming: 4 bases; junction bases outside the gene matches: 6. Germline values: CDR1 SQVTM, CDR2 ANQGSEA. In nucleotides, the CDR3 is TGCAGCTCCAGGGGGCCGGGCACCGGGGAGCTGTTTTTT. This codes for CSSRGPGTGELFF.

V is TRBV7-2 and J is TRBJ2-7; 14 bases match TRBD2. This CDR3 has 16 residues. Germline CDR1 SGHTA, CDR2 FQGNSA. The J segment lost 5 bases and the V segment lost 2 bases, leaving 5 bases of the junction unmatched. The CDR3 loop reads CASSLLGTSGSHEQYF. The CDR3 bases are TGTGCCAGCAGCTTACTTGGGACTAGCGGGAGTCACGAGCAGTACTTC.

This clonotype has at least ten counts. The gene calls are TRBV13 and TRBJ1-2; no clear D gene. This CDR3 region has 15 residues. CDR1 PRHDT and CDR2 FYEKMQ come from the germline V gene (reference sequence). Trimming removed 2 bases from V and 8 bases from J, with 18 bases in between. CDR3 DNA: TGTGCCAGCAGCTTACGACCTTCCGCGGTCGGGGGCTACACCTTC. It specifies CASSLRPSAVGGYTF.

The CDR3 DNA sequence: TGTGCCAGCAGCGTAGGGTCAGGCGCCTATGGCTACACCTTC. Translating it yields CASSVGSGAYGYTF. The rearrangement joins TRBV9 to TRBJ1-2; D unresolved. The CDR3 extends over 14 amino acids. CDR1 SGDLS and CDR2 YYNGEE come from the germline V gene. V was cut by 0 bases and J by 4 bases, with 10 bases left in between.

This chain joins TRBV25-1 and TRBJ2-7; TRBD2 matches at 10 bases. From germline, CDR1 is MGHDK and CDR2 SYGVNS. The CDR3 runs 16 residues. J was trimmed by 2 bases and V by 4 bases; bases with no gene match: 8. DNA of the CDR3: TGTGCCAGCAGTGCTAGATCTAGCGGGAGAACCTACGAGCAGTACTTC. As protein: CASSARSSGRTYEQYF.

The chain couples TRBV12-3 or TRBV12-4 to TRBJ1-2; the D gene is possibly TRBD1 (5 bases). There are 11 residues in the CDR3. Trimming shortened V by 7 bases and J by 7 bases, and 10 bases separated the two germline ends. The CDR3 DNA reads as TGTGCCAGCACCCCGGGACGTGGCTACACCTTC. It yields the protein CASTPGRGYTF.

This clonotype was counted many times. This chain joins TRBV11-2 and TRBJ1-6; 9 bases line up with TRBD1. V shed 5 bases and J 11 bases; nucleotides not matched to a gene: 7. From germline, CDR1 is SGHAT and CDR2 FQNNGV. This CDR3 is built from 14 residues. Here the CDR3 DNA reads TGTGCCAGCAGCCCGGGACAGGGCCGTCCACCCCTCCACTTT. Translating it yields CASSPGQGRPPLHF.

The sample holds many counts of this clonotype. This rearrangement joins TRBV29-1 to TRBJ1-3; 7 bases agree with TRBD1. With V trimmed by 5 bases and J by 0 bases, 4 bases remained unmatched. This CDR3 contains 14 residues. The V gene's germline CDR1 is SQVTM and CDR2 ANQGSEA. CDR3 in amino acids: CSVQGDSSGNTIYF. As DNA, the CDR3 is TGCAGCGTTCAAGGGGACAGCTCTGGAAACACCATATATTTT.

In regard to this clonotype: Germline and junction disagree at one end, which may indicate a read error. The chain recombines TRBV25-1 with TRBJ2-5; TRBD2 matches at 10 bases. Germline CDR1 MGHDK, CDR2 SYGVNS. The CDR3 loop spans 14 amino acids. CDR3 sequence: CACSARLAGETQYF. CDR3 nucleotides: TGTGCCTGCAGTGCGAGACTAGCGGGAGAGACCCAGTACTTC.

This clonotype was seen at least ten times. The chain couples TRBV10-3 to TRBJ1-6, with D possibly being TRBD1 (5 bases). CDR3 size: 13 residues. Deletions cut 8 bases from V and 10 bases from J, with 15 bases between. Germline CDR1 ENHRY, CDR2 SYGVKD. CDR3 residues: CAIRSGPPSPLHF. CDR3 coding DNA: TGTGCCATCCGTTCGGGACCTCCATCACCCCTCCACTTT.

The chain joins TRBV24-1 to TRBJ2-2; D uncertain. Germline V gives CDR1 KGHDR, CDR2 SFDVKD. The length of the CDR3 is 10 residues. V was shortened by 12 bases and J by 7 bases, with 8 bases between the two germline ends. The CDR3 spells CAWGNGELFF. As DNA, the CDR3 is TGTGCCTGGGGTAACGGGGAGCTGTTTTTT.